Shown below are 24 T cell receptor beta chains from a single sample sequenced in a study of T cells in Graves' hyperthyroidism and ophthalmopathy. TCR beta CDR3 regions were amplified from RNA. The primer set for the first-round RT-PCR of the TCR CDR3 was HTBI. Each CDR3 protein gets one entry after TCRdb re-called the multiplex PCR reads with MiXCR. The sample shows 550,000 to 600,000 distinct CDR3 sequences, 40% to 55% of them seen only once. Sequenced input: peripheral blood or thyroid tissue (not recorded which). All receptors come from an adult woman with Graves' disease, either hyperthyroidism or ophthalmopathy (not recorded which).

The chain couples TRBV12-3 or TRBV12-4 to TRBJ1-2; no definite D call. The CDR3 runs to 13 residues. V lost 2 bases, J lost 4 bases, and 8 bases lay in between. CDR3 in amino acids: CASSLQDLYGYTF. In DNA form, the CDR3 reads TGTGCCAGCAGTTTACAGGACCTCTATGGCTACACCTTC.

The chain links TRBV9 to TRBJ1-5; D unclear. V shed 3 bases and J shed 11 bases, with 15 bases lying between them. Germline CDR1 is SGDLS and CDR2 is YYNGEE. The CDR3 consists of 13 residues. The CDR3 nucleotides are TGTGCCAGCAGCGCAACTAGCGGGAGGGCCCAGCATTTT. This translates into CASSATSGRAQHF.

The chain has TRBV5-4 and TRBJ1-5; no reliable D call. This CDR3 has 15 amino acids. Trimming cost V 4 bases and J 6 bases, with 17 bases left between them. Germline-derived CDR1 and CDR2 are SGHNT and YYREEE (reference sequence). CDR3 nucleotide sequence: TGTGCCAGCAGCCGGATGTGGTGGGTTCCTCAGCCCCAGCATTTT. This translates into CASSRMWWVPQPQHF.

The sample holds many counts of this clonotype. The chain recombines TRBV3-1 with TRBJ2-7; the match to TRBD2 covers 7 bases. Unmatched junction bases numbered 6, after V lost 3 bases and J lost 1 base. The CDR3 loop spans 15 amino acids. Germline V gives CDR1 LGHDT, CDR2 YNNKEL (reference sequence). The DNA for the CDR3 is TGTGCCAGCAGCCACACGCGGGACTATTCCTACGAGCAGTACTTC. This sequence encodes CASSHTRDYSYEQYF.

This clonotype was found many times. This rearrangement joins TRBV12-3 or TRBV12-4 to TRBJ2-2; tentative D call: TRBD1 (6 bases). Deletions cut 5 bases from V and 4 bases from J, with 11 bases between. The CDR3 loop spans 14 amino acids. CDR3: CASSTGSRTGELFF. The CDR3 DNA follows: TGTGCCAGCAGTACAGGGTCGCGCACCGGGGAGCTGTTTTTT.

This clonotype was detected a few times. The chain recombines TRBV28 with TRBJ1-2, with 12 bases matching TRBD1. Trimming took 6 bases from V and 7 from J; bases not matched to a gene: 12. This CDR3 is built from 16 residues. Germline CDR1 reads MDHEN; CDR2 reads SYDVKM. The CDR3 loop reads CASRPVSGQGAAGYTF. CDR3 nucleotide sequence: TGTGCCAGCAGGCCCGTATCGGGACAGGGGGCGGCTGGCTACACCTTC.

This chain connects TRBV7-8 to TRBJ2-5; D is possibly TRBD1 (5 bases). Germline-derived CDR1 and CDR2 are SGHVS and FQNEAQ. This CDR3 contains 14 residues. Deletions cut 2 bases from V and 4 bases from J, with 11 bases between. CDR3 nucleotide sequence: TGTGCCAGCAGCTTACCGGAAAGGGGAGAGACCCAGTACTTC. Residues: CASSLPERGETQYF.

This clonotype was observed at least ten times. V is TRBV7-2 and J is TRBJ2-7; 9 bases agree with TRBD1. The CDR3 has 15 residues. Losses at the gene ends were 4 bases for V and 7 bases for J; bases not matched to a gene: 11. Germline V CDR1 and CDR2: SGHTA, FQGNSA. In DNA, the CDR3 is TGTGCCAGCAGCTACAGGGGGCAGGGGGCGGAGGAGCAGTACTTC. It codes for CASSYRGQGAEEQYF.

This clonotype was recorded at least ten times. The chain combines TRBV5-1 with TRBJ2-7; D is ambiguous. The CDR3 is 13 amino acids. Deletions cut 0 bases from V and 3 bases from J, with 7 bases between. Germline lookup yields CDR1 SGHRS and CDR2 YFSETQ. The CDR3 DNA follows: TGCGCCAGCAGCTTGGTCCCGGACTACGAGCAGTACTTC. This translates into CASSLVPDYEQYF.

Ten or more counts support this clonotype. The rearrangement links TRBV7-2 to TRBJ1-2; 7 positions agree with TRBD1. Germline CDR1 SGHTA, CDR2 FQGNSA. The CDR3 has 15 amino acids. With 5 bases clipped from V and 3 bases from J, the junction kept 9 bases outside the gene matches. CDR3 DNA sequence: TGTGCCAGCAGCGAGTATAGACAGGGTTACTATGGCTACACCTTC. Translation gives CASSEYRQGYYGYTF.

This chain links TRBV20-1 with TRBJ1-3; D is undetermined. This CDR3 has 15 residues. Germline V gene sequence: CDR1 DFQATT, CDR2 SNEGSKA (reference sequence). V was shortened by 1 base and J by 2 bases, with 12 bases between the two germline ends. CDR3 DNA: TGCAGTGCTAGAGCCCCGGGAGTTACTGGAAACACCATATATTTT. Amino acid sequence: CSARAPGVTGNTIYF.

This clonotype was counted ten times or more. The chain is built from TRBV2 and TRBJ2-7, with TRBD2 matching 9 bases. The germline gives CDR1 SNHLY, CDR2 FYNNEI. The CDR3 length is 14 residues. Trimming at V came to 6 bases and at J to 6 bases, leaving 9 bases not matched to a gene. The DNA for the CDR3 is TGTGCCAGCAGGGACGTTAGCGGGAGTAGCGAGCAGTACTTC. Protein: CASRDVSGSSEQYF.

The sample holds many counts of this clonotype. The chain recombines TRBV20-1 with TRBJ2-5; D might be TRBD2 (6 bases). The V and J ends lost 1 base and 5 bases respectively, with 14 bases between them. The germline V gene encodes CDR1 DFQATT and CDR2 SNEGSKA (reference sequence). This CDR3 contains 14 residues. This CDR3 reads CSARGPWGEETQYF. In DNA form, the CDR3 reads TGCAGTGCTAGAGGGCCGTGGGGGGAGGAGACCCAGTACTTC.

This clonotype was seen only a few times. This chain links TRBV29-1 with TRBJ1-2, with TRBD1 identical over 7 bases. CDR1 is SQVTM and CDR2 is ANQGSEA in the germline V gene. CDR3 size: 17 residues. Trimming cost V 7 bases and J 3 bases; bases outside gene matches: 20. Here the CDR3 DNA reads TGCAGCGCCGCACAGGACAGGACGATGACAAATTACTATGGCTACACCTTC. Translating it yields CSAAQDRTMTNYYGYTF.

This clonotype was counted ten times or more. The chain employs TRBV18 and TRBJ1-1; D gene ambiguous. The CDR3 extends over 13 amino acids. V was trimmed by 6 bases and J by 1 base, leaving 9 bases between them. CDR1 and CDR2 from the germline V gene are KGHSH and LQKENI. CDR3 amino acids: CASSKGENTEAFF. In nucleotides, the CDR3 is TGTGCCAGCTCCAAAGGAGAGAACACTGAAGCTTTCTTT.

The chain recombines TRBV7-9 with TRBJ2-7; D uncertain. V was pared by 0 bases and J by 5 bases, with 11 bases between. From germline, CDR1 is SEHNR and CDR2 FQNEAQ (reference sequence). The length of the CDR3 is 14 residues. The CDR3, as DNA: TGTGCCAGCAGCTTAGCGCTTGGGGTTGACGAGCAGTACTTC. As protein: CASSLALGVDEQYF.

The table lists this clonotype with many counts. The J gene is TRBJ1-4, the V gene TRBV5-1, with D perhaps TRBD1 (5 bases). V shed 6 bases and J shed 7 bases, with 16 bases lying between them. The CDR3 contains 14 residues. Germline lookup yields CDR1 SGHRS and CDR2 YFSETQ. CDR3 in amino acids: CASMKTGGGEKLFF. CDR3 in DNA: TGCGCCAGCATGAAAACAGGCGGGGGTGAAAAACTGTTTTTT.

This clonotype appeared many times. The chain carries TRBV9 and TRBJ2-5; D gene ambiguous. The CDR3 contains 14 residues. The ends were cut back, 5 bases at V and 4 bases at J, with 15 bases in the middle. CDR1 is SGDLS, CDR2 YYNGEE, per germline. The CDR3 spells CASSLTWLPETQYF. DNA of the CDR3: TGTGCCAGCAGTCTCACATGGCTTCCAGAGACCCAGTACTTC.

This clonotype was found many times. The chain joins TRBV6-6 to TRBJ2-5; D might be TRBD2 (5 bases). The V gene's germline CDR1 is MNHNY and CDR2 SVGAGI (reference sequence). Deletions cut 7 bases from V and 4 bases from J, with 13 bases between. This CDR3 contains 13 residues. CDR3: CASTHGVRETQYF. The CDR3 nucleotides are TGTGCCAGCACCCACGGGGTTCGAGAGACCCAGTACTTC.

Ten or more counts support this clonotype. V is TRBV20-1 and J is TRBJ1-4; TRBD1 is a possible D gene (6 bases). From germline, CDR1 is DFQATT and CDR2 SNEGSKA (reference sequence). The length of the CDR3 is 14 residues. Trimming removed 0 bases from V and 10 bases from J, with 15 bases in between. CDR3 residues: CSARDARGPGKLFF. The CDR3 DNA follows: TGCAGTGCTAGAGATGCCAGGGGTCCGGGAAAACTGTTTTTT.

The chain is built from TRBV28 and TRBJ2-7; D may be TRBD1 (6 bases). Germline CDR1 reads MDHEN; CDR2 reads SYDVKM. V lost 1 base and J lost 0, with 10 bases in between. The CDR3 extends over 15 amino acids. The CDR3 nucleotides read TGTGCCAGCAGTTTATACAGGGCCAGCTCCTACGAGCAGTACTTC. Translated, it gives CASSLYRASSYEQYF.

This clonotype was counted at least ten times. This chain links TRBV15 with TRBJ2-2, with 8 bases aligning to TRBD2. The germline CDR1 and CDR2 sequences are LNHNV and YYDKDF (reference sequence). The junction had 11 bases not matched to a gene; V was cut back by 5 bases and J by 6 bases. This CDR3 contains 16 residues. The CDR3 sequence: CATSPFAGGMAGELFF. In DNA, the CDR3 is TGTGCCACCAGCCCCTTTGCGGGGGGCATGGCCGGGGAGCTGTTTTTT.

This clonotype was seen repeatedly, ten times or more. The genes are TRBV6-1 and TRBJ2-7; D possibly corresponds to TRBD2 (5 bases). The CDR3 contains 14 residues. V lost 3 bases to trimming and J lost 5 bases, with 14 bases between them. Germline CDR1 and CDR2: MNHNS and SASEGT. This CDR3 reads CASSDRGAEDEQYF. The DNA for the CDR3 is TGTGCCAGCAGTGATCGGGGAGCGGAGGACGAGCAGTACTTC.

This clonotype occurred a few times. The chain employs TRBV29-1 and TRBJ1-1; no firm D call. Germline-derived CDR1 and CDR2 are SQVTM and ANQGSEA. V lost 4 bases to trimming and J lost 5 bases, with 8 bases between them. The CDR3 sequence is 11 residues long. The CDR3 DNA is TGCAGCGTTGTATTGGGGACTGAAGCTTTCTTT. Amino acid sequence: CSVVLGTEAFF.